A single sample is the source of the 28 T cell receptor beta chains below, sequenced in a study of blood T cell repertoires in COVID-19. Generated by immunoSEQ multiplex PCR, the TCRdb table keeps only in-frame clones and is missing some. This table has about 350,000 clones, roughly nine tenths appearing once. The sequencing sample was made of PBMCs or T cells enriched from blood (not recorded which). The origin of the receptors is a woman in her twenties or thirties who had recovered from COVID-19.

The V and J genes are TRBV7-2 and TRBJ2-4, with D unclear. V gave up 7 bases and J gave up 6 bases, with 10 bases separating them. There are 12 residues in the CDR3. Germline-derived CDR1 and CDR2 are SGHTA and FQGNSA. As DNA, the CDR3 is TGTGCCAGCATGGGCTTCTCAAACATTCAGTACTTC. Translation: CASMGFSNIQYF.

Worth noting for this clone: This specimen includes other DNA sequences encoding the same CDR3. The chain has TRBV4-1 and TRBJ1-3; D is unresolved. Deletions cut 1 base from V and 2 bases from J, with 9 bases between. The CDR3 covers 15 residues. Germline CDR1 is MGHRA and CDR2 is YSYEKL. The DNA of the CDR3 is TGCGCCAGCAGCCAAGGGCCCGGGGCTGGAAACACCATATATTTT. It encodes CASSQGPGAGNTIYF.

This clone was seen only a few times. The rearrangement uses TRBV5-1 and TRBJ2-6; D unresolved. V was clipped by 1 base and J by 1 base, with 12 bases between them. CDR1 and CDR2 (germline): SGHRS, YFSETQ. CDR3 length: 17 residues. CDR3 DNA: TGCGCCAGCAGCTTGTCTAACAGTTTTTCTGGGGCCAACGTCCTGACTTTC. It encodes CASSLSNSFSGANVLTF.

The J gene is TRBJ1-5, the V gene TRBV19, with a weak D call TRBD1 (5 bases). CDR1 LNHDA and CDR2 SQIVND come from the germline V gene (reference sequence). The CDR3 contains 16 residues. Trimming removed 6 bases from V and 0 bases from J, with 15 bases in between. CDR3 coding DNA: TGTGCCAGTAGACCTCAAACAGGAGATAGCAATCAGCCCCAGCATTTT. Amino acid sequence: CASRPQTGDSNQPQHF.

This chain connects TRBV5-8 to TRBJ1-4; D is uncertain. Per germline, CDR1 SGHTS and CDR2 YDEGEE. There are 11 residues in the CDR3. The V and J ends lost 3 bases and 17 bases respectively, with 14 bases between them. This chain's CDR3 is CASSSFRGVFF. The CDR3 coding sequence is TGTGCCAGCAGCTCCTTCCGGGGAGTTTTTTTT.

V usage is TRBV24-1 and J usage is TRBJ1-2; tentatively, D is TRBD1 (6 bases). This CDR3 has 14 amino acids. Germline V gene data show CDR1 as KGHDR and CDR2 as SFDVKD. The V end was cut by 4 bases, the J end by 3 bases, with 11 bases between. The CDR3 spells CATSDQRTDYGYTF. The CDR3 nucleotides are TGTGCCACCAGTGACCAAAGGACAGACTATGGCTACACCTTC.

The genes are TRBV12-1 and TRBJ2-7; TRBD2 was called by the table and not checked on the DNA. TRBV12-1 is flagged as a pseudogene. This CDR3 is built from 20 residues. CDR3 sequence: CASSSQPPNVGVAVSYEQYF. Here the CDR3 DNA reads TGTGCCAGCAGCTCCCAACCCCCCAATGTTGGGGTAGCGGTCTCCTACGAGCAGTACTTC.

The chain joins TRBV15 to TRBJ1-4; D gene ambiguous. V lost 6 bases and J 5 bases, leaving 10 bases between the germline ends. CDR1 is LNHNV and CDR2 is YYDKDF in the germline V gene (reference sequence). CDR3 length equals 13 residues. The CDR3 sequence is CATRGSSNEKLFF. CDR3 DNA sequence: TGTGCCACCAGGGGCTCAAGCAATGAAAAACTGTTTTTT.

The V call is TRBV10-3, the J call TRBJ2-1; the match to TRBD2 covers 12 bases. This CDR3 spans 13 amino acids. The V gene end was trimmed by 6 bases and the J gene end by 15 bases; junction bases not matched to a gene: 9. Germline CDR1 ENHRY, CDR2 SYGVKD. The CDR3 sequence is CAISLAGGPDLFF. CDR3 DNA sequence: TGTGCCATCAGCCTAGCGGGAGGGCCCGACCTGTTCTTC.

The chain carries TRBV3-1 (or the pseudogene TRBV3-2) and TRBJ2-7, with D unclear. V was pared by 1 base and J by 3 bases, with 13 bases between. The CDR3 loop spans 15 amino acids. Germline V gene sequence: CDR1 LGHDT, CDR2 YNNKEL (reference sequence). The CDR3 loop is CASSQGAKRFYEQYF. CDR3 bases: TGTGCCAGCAGCCAAGGAGCAAAACGGTTCTACGAGCAGTACTTC.

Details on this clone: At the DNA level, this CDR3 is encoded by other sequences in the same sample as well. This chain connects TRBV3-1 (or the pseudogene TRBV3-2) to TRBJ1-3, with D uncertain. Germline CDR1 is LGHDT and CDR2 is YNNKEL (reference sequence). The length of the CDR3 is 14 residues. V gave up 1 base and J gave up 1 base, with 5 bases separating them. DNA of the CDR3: TGTGCCAGCAGCCAAGCCTCTTCTGGAAACACCATATATTTT. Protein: CASSQASSGNTIYF.

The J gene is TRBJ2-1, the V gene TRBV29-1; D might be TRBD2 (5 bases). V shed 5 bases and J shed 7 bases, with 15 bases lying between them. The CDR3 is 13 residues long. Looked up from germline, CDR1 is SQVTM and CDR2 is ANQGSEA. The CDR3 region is CSVQGSPGNEQFF. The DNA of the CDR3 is TGCAGCGTTCAAGGGAGCCCCGGGAATGAGCAGTTCTTC.

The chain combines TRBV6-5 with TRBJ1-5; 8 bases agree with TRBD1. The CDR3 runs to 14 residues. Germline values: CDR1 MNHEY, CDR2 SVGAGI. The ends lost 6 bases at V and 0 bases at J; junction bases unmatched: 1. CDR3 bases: TGTGCCAGCAGACAGGGGGATAGCAATCAGCCCCAGCATTTT. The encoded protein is CASRQGDSNQPQHF.

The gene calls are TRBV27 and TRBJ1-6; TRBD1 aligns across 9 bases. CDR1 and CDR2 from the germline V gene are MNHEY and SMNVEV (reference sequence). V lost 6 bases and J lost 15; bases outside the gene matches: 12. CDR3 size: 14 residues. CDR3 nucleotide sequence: TGTGCCAGCAGGCCTACAGGGGGCTTATTCCACCTCCACTTT. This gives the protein CASRPTGGLFHLHF.

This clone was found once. As DNA, the CDR3 is TGTGCCAGTAGTAGCAGGGGGCGAACCGGGGAGCTGTTTTTT. Translation gives CASSSRGRTGELFF. The J gene is TRBJ2-2, the V gene TRBV19; 8 positions agree with TRBD1. Germline trimming cut 4 bases from V and 5 bases from J; bases unmatched to any gene: 3. The CDR3 extends over 14 amino acids. The germline gives CDR1 LNHDA, CDR2 SQIVND (reference sequence).

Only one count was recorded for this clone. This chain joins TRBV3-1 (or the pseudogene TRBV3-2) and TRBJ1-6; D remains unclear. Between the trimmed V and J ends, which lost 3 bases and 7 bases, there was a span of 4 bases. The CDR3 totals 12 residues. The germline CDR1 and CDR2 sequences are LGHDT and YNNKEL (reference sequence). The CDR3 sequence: CASSQENSPLHF. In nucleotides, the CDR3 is TGTGCCAGCAGCCAGGAGAATTCACCCCTCCACTTT.

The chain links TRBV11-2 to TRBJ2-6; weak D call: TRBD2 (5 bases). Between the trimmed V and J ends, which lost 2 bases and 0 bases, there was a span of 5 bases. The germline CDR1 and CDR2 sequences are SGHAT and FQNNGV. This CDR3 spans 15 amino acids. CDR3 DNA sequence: TGTGCCAGCAGCTTACGGGGCTCTGGGGCCAACGTCCTGACTTTC. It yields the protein CASSLRGSGANVLTF.

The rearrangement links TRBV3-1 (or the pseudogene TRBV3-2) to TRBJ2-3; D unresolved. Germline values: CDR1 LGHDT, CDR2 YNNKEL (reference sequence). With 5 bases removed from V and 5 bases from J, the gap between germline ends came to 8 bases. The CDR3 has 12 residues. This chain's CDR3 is CASSTQEDTQYF. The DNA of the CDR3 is TGTGCCAGCAGCACTCAGGAAGATACGCAGTATTTT.

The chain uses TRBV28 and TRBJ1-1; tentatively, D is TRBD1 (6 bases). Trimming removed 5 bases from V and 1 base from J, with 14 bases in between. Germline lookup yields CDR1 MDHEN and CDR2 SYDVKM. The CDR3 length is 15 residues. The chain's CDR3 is CASSGGARANTEAFF. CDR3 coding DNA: TGTGCCAGCAGTGGGGGGGCGAGGGCGAACACTGAAGCTTTCTTT.

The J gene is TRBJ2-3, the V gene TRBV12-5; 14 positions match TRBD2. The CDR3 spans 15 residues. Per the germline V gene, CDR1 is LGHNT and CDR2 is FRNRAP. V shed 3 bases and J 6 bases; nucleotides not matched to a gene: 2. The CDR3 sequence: CASGFGTSGSDTQYF. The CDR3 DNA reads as TGTGCTAGTGGTTTCGGGACTAGCGGGAGTGATACGCAGTATTTT.

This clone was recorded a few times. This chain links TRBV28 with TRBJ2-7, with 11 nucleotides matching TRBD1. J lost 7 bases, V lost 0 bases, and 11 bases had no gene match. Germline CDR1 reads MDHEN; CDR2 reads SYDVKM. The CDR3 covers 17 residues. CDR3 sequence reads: CASSLWELDRGPGEQYF. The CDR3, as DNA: TGTGCCAGCAGTTTATGGGAGCTGGACAGGGGGCCTGGTGAGCAGTACTTC.

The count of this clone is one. The CDR3 DNA reads as TGTGCCAGCAGCCACCAAACTAGCGCCCACTACGAGCAGTACTTC. Its protein is CASSHQTSAHYEQYF. The J gene is TRBJ2-7, the V gene TRBV27; 7 bases agree with TRBD2. Germline CDR1 reads MNHEY; CDR2 reads SMNVEV (reference sequence). CDR3 length: 15 amino acids. The V and J ends lost 6 bases and 3 bases, in that order; junction bases with no gene match: 11.

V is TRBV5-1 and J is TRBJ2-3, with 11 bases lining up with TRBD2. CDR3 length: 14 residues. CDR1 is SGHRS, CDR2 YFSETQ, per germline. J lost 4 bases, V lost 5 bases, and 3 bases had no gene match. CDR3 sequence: CASSSGGASDTQYF. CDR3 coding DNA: TGCGCCAGCAGTAGCGGGGGGGCATCAGATACGCAGTATTTT. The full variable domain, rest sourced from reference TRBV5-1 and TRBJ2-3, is KAGVTQTPRYLIKTRGQQVTLSCSPISGHRSVSWYQQTPGQGLQFLFEYFSETQRNKGNFPGRFSGRQFSNSRSEMNVSTLELGDSALYLCASSSGGASDTQYFGPGTRLTVL.

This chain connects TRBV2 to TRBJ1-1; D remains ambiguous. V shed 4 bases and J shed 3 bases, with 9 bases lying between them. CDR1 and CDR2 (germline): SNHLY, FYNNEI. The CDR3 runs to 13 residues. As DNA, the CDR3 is TGTGCCAGCAGTGGGCGGTCAGACACTGAAGCTTTCTTT. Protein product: CASSGRSDTEAFF. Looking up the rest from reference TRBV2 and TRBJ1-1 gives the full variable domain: EPEVTQTPSHQVTQMGQEVILRCVPISNHLYFYWYRQILGQKVEFLVSFYNNEISEKSEIFDDQFSVERPDGSNFTLKIRSTKLEDSAMYFCASSGRSDTEAFFGQGTRLTVV.

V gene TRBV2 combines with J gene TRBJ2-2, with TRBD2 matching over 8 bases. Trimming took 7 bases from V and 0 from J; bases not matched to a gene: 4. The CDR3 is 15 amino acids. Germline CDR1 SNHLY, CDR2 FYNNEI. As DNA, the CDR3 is TGTGCCAGCAATCGGGGACTAGCGAACACCGGGGAGCTGTTTTTT. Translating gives CASNRGLANTGELFF.

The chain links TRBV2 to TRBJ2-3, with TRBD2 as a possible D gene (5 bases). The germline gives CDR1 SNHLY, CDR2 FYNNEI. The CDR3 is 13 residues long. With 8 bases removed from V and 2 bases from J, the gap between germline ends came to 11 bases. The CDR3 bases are TGTGCCAGCTCAGAGGAGGACACAGATACGCAGTATTTT. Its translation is CASSEEDTDTQYF.

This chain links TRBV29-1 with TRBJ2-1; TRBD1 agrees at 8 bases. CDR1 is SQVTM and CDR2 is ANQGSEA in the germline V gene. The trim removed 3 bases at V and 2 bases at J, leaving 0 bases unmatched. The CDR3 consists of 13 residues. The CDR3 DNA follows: TGCAGCGTTGAGGGACAGGCCTACAATGAGCAGTTCTTC. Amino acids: CSVEGQAYNEQFF.

In DNA form, the CDR3 reads TGTGCCAGCAGCCCGAGGGGGCTAGCTCACAATGAGCAGTTCTTC. It translates to CASSPRGLAHNEQFF. The chain has TRBV11-2 and TRBJ2-1; 7 positions agree with TRBD1. V trimming: 5 bases; J trimming: 5 bases; junction bases outside the gene matches: 9. The CDR3 contains 15 residues. Germline loops: CDR1 SGHAT, CDR2 FQNNGV. The full variable domain, rest sourced from reference TRBV11-2 and TRBJ2-1, is EAGVAQSPRYKIIEKRQSVAFWCNPISGHATLYWYQQILGQGPKLLIQFQNNGVVDDSQLPKDRFSAERLKGVDSTLKIQPAKLEDSAVYLCASSPRGLAHNEQFFGPGTRLTVL.